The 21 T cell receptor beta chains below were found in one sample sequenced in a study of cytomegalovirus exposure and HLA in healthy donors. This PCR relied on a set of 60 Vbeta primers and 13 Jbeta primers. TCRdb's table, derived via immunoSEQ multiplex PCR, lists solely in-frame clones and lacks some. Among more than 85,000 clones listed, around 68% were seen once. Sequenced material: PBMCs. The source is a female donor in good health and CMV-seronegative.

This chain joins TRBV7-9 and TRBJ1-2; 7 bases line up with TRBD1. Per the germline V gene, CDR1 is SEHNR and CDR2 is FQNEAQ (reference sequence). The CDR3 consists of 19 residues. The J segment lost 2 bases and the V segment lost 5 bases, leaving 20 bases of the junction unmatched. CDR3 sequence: CASSPSSLGQAGGNYGYTF. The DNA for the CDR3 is TGTGCCAGCAGCCCAAGTTCCCTCGGACAGGCAGGGGGGAACTATGGCTACACCTTC.

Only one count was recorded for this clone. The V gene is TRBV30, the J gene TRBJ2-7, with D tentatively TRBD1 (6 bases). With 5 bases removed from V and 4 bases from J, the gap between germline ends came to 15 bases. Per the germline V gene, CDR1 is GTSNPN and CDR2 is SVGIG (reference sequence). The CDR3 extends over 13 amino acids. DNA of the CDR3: TGTGCCTGGTCAGAGGGCAGGGGTTACGAGCAGTACTTC. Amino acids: CAWSEGRGYEQYF.

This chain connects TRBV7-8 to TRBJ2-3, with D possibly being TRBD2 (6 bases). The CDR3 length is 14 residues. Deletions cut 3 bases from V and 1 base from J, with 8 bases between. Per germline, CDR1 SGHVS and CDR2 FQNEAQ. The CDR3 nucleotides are TGTGCCAGCAGCTTTTCTAGCGGCACAGATACGCAGTATTTT. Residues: CASSFSSGTDTQYF.

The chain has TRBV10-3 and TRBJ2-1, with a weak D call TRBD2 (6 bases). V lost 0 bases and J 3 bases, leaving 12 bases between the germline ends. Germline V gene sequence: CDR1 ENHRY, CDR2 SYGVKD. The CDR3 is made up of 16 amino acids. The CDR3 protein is CAISESKAGNYNEQFF. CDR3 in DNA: TGTGCCATCAGTGAGTCAAAAGCGGGTAACTACAATGAGCAGTTCTTC.

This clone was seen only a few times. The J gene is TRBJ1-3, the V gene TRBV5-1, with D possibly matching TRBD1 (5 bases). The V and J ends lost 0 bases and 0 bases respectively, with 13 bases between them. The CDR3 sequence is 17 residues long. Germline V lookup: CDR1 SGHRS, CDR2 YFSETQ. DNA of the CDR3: TGCGCCAGCAGCTTGGGATTGGGGGGGGTCTCTGGAAACACCATATATTTT. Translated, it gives CASSLGLGGVSGNTIYF.

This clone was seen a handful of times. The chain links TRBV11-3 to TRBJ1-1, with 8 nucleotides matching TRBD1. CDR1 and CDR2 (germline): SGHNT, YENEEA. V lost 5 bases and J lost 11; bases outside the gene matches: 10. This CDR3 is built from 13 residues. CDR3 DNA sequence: TGTGCCAGCAGCCCCCCGACAGGGGTAGAGGCTTTCTTT. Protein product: CASSPPTGVEAFF.

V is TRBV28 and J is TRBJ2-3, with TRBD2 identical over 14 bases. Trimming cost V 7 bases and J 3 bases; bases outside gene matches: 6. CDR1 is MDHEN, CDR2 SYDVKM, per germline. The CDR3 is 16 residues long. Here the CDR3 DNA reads TGTGCCAGCAAACCGGGACTAGCGGGAGCAACAGATACGCAGTATTTT. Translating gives CASKPGLAGATDTQYF.

The CDR3 loop reads CASNLGGSTDTQYF. The DNA for the CDR3 is TGTGCCAGTAATCTCGGGGGAAGCACAGATACGCAGTATTTT. V gene TRBV19 combines with J gene TRBJ2-3, with D perhaps TRBD2 (6 bases). The CDR3 totals 14 residues. Per the germline V gene, CDR1 is LNHDA and CDR2 is SQIVND (reference sequence). Deletions cut 7 bases from V and 0 bases from J, with 11 bases between.

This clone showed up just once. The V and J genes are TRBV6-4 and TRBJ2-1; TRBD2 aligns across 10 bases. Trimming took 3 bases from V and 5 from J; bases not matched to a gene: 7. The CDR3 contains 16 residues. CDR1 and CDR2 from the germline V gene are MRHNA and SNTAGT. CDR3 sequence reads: CASSEVGLADNNEQFF. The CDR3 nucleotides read TGTGCCAGCAGTGAGGTTGGACTAGCGGACAACAATGAGCAGTTCTTC.

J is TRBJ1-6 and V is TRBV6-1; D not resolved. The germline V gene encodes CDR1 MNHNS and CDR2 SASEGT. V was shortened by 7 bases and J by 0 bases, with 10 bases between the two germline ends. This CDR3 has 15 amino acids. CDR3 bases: TGTGCCAGCACCTCCGATAGCTCCTATAATTCACCCCTCCACTTT. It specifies CASTSDSSYNSPLHF.

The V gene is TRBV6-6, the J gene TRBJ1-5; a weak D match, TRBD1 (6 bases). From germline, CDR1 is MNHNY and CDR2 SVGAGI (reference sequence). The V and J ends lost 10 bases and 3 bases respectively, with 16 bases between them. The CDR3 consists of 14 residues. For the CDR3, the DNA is TGTGCCACAAGACAGGCCCTTACCAATCAGCCCCAGCATTTT. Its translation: CATRQALTNQPQHF.

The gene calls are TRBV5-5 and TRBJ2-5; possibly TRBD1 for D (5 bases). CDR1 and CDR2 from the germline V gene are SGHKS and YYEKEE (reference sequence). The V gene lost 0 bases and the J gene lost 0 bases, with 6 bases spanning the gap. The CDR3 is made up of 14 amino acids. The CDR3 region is CASSLGQNQETQYF. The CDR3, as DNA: TGTGCCAGCAGCTTGGGACAGAACCAAGAGACCCAGTACTTC. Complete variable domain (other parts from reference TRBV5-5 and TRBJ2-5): DAGVTQSPTHLIKTRGQQVTLRCSPISGHKSVSWYQQVLGQGPQFIFQYYEKEERGRGNFPDRFSARQFPNYSSELNVNALLLGDSALYLCASSLGQNQETQYFGPGTRLLVL.

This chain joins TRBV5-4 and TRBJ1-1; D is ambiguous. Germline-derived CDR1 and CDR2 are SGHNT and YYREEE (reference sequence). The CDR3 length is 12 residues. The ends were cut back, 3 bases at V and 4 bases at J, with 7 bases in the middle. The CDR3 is CASSSPGTEAFF. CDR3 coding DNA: TGTGCCAGCAGCTCACCGGGCACTGAAGCTTTCTTT.

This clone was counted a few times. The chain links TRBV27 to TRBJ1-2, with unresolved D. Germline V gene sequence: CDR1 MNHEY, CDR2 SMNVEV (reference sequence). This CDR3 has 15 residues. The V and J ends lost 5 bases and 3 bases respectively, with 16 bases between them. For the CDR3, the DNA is TGTGCCAGCAGTACCTCGGGGTGGGCTGACTATGGCTACACCTTC. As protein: CASSTSGWADYGYTF.

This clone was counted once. CDR3 in DNA: TGTGCCAGCAGCTTAGATATGAGGAGCTATGGCTACACCTTC. It specifies CASSLDMRSYGYTF. This chain connects TRBV7-2 to TRBJ1-2, with D uncertain. V lost 1 base, J lost 4 bases, and 10 bases lay in between. Germline assignment: CDR1 SGHTA and CDR2 FQGNSA. CDR3 size: 14 residues.

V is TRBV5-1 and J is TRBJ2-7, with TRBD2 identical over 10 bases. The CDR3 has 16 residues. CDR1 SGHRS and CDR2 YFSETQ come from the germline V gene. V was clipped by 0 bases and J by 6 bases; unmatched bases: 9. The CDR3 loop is CASSLALPSGGGEQYF. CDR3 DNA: TGCGCCAGCAGCTTGGCCCTCCCTAGCGGGGGCGGCGAGCAGTACTTC. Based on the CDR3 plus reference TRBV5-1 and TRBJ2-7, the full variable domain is KAGVTQTPRYLIKTRGQQVTLSCSPISGHRSVSWYQQTPGQGLQFLFEYFSETQRNKGNFPGRFSGRQFSNSRSEMNVSTLELGDSALYLCASSLALPSGGGEQYFGPGTRLTVT.

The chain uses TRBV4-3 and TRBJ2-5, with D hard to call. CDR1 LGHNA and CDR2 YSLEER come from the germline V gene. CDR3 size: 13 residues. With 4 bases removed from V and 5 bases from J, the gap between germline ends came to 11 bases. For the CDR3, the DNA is TGCGCCAGCAGCCCCTCAGGTCAGGAGACCCAGTACTTC. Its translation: CASSPSGQETQYF.

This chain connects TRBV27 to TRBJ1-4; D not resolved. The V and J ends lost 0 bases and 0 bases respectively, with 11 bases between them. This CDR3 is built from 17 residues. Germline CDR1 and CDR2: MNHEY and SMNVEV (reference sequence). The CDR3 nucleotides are TGTGCCAGCAGTTTATCCTGGGCCCGTGCAACTAATGAAAAACTGTTTTTT. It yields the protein CASSLSWARATNEKLFF.

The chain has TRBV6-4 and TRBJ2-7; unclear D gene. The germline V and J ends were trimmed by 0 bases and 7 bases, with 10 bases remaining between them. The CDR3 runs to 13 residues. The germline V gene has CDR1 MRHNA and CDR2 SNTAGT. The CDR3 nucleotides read TGTGCCAGCAGTGACTCACAATCCGGGGAGCAGTACTTC. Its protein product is CASSDSQSGEQYF.

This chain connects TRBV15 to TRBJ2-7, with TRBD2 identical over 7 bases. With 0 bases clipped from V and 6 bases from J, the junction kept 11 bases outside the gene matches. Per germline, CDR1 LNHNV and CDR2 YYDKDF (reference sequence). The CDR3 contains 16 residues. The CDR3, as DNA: TGTGCCACCAGCAGAGATCGAGGAGCGGGGAGGGGCGAGCAGTACTTC. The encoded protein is CATSRDRGAGRGEQYF.

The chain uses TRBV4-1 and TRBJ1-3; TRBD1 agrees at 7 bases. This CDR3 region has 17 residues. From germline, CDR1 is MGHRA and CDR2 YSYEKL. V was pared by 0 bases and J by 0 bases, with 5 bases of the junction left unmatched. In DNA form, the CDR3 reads TGCGCCAGCAGCCAAGAGGGCAGGGGGAACTCTGGAAACACCATATATTTT. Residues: CASSQEGRGNSGNTIYF.